This entry lists 14 T cell receptor beta chains sequenced from one sample in a study of T cells after yellow fever vaccination (dated by TCRdb to about 2019). To prepare the library, 5' RACE was applied. Reads for this sample came from an Illumina NovaSeq 6000. The raw public reads went through TCRdb reprocessing: fastp at Q25, MiXCR clone calling, in-frame beta chains kept. Each record represents a unique CDR3 protein, reported with the most common genes and DNA among its rows. Recorded for this sample are about 300,000 distinct CDR3 sequences; around 10% of them occurred a single time. Over 3% of the sample goes to the ten largest clones. Interpreted using the paper, the treatment or condition label stands for: live attenuated yellow fever vaccine strain. The sample here was CD4+ T cells sorted from PBMCs, taken 5 days after the yellow fever booster vaccination. The origin of the receptors is a man aged 18 to 30 who received the YFV17D yellow fever vaccine.

This clonotype was observed a handful of times. The chain joins TRBV7-9 to TRBJ1-1; D unresolved. This CDR3 region has 15 residues. The V end was cut by 5 bases, the J end by 1 base, with 14 bases between. Germline CDR1 reads SEHNR; CDR2 reads FQNEAQ (reference sequence). CDR3 sequence: CASSPYGVRNTEAFF. The CDR3 nucleotides are TGTGCCAGCAGCCCGTACGGGGTAAGGAACACTGAAGCTTTCTTT.

The gene calls are TRBV28 and TRBJ2-1, with TRBD2 identical over 8 bases. The germline CDR1 and CDR2 sequences are MDHEN and SYDVKM. The V segment lost 5 bases and the J segment 11 bases; nucleotides outside the gene matches: 17. The CDR3 sequence is 16 residues long. CDR3 sequence: CASSKGTRGVNEKQFF. The CDR3 DNA sequence: TGTGCCAGCAGTAAGGGGACTAGGGGAGTTAATGAGAAGCAGTTCTTC.

This clonotype appeared a few times. V is TRBV24-1 and J is TRBJ2-2; TRBD1 matches at 7 bases. Germline lookup yields CDR1 KGHDR and CDR2 SFDVKD. The CDR3 has 18 residues. The ends lost 2 bases at V and 5 bases at J; junction bases unmatched: 13. This CDR3 reads CATSDSSSPGTVTGELFF. For the CDR3, the DNA is TGTGCCACCAGTGATTCGTCGAGTCCCGGGACAGTTACCGGGGAGCTGTTTTTT.

The J gene is TRBJ1-5, the V gene TRBV6-1; tentative D call: TRBD1 (5 bases). Germline CDR1 and CDR2: MNHNS and SASEGT. V dropped 6 bases and J dropped 3 bases, with 15 bases sitting between them. The CDR3 has 15 residues. CDR3 region: CASRPLGRLNQPQHF. The CDR3 bases are TGTGCCAGCAGACCCCTGGGACGGCTCAATCAGCCCCAGCATTTT.

The table lists this clonotype with many counts. The chain is built from TRBV7-2 and TRBJ2-7, with 12 bases fitting TRBD2. CDR3 length: 16 amino acids. V was clipped by 0 bases and J by 3 bases; unmatched bases: 3. Germline CDR1 SGHTA, CDR2 FQGNSA. The CDR3, as DNA: TGTGCCAGCAGCTTAGCCGCTAGCGGGGGGGACTACGAGCAGTACTTC. Translated, it gives CASSLAASGGDYEQYF.

This clonotype turned up a few times. In DNA, the CDR3 is TGTGCCAGCAGTTTTTTGAGAGGGCGGCTGTTTTTT. Protein sequence: CASSFLRGRLFF. The chain is built from TRBV12-3 or TRBV12-4 and TRBJ1-4; no clear D. Trimming removed 3 bases at V and 14 bases at J, with 13 bases between. There are 12 residues in the CDR3.

The chain has TRBV7-9 and TRBJ2-5, with a tentative D call TRBD1 (5 bases). Deletions cut 5 bases from V and 0 bases from J, with 13 bases between. This CDR3 has 15 amino acids. CDR1 SEHNR and CDR2 FQNEAQ come from the germline V gene (reference sequence). The CDR3 spells CASSLGETDQETQYF. CDR3 bases: TGTGCCAGCAGCCTAGGAGAGACAGACCAAGAGACCCAGTACTTC. The full variable domain, in which reference TRBV7-9 and TRBJ2-5 provide the parts outside the CDR3, is DTGVSQNPRHKITKRGQNVTFRCDPISEHNRLYWYRQTLGQGPEFLTYFQNEAQLEKSRLLSDRFSAERPKGSFSTLEIQRTEQGDSAMYLCASSLGETDQETQYFGPGTRLLVL.

The sample holds a few counts of this clonotype. V and J are TRBV6-2 or TRBV6-3 and TRBJ2-3; 8 bases are a match to TRBD2. V shed 0 bases, J shed 5 bases, and the junction held 4 bases outside the gene matches. CDR1 and CDR2 from the germline V gene are MNHEY and SVGEGT. The CDR3 is 15 residues long. CDR3 nucleotide sequence: TGTGCCAGCAGTTACTCGAGAAGCGGGAGAGATACGCAGTATTTT. Translating gives CASSYSRSGRDTQYF.

The chain recombines TRBV7-3 with TRBJ2-2; a weak D match, TRBD1 (5 bases). Germline V gene sequence: CDR1 SGHTA, CDR2 FQGTGA. The V end was cut by 5 bases, the J end by 3 bases, with 10 bases between. The CDR3 runs to 14 residues. The CDR3 bases are TGTGCCAGCAGCCGGACACGGGACACCGGGGAGCTGTTTTTT. Its translation: CASSRTRDTGELFF.

This clonotype has a handful of counts. The chain recombines TRBV12-3 or TRBV12-4 with TRBJ1-4; 10 bases align to TRBD1. V shed 3 bases, J shed 7 bases, and the junction held 2 bases outside the gene matches. This CDR3 has 14 residues. The CDR3 loop is CASSFWTGGEKLFF. The DNA for the CDR3 is TGTGCCAGCAGTTTCTGGACAGGGGGTGAAAAACTGTTTTTT.

The chain recombines TRBV20-1 with TRBJ2-7; D ambiguous. The V gene's germline CDR1 is DFQATT and CDR2 SNEGSKA (reference sequence). The CDR3 has 10 residues. V lost 3 bases, J lost 12 bases, and 12 bases lay in between. As DNA, the CDR3 is TGCAGTGCTAGGACCGGTATTTGGTACTTC. It specifies CSARTGIWYF.

The gene calls are TRBV7-9 and TRBJ2-3; D ambiguous. CDR1 is SEHNR and CDR2 is FQNEAQ in the germline V gene (reference sequence). This CDR3 comprises 14 residues. Trimming shortened V by 6 bases and J by 3 bases, and 13 bases separated the two germline ends. As DNA, the CDR3 is TGTGCCAGCAGGTCCGAGAAACAAACAGATACGCAGTATTTT. Translation: CASRSEKQTDTQYF.

The CDR3 sequence is CASSMTSGATGELFF. CDR3 sequence (DNA): TGTGCCAGCAGCATGACTAGCGGGGCCACCGGGGAGCTGTTTTTT. The chain recombines TRBV5-4 with TRBJ2-2; 11 bases fit TRBD2. The germline CDR1 and CDR2 sequences are SGHNT and YYREEE (reference sequence). CDR3 size: 15 residues. Unmatched junction bases numbered 3, after V lost 4 bases and J lost 4 bases.

This clonotype showed up many times. The CDR3 sequence: CATSTDRRYNEQFF. The CDR3 DNA is TGTGCCACCTCAACGGACAGGCGGTACAATGAGCAGTTCTTC. This sequence joins TRBV24-1 and TRBJ2-1, with 7 bases fitting TRBD1. CDR1 is KGHDR and CDR2 is SFDVKD in the germline V gene. The CDR3 covers 14 residues. V lost 9 bases and J lost 4; bases outside the gene matches: 8.